Each of the 19 T cell receptor beta chains below was sequenced from the same sample in a study of shared clonotypes between healthy human individuals. Assay used: immunoSEQ multiplex PCR; TCRdb lists only in-frame clones, some missing. This sample carries fewer than 3 million clones, approximately 90% of them seen once, and the ten largest clones take 0.37%. Sample: naive CD4+ T cells from PBMCs. Subset here: CD45RA+ positively selected. These receptors were collected from a man aged 18 to 29 in good health. Some clones in this sample may be carry-over from other donors' samples.

The gene calls are TRBV15 and TRBJ2-2; D uncertain. Trimming removed 5 bases from V and 4 bases from J, with 14 bases in between. Germline loops: CDR1 LNHNV, CDR2 YYDKDF (reference sequence). This CDR3 is built from 15 residues. The DNA for the CDR3 is TGTGCCACCAGCGTGTTCAGCCCGGGCACCGGGGAGCTGTTTTTT. Its translation: CATSVFSPGTGELFF.

A single count supports this clone. The junction differs from germline at one of its ends, possibly a read error. The chain carries TRBV29-1 and TRBJ1-2; D remains ambiguous. The germline V gene has CDR1 SQVTM and CDR2 ANQGSEA. The CDR3 is 12 residues long. In DNA, the CDR3 is TGCAGCGCTGAATCGGTAGGCTATGGCTACACCTTC. Its translation: CSAESVGYGYTF.

This chain joins TRBV5-1 and TRBJ1-2; D gene uncertain. V was shortened by 0 bases and J by 7 bases, with 16 bases between the two germline ends. CDR1 is SGHRS, CDR2 YFSETQ, per germline. The CDR3 sequence is 15 residues long. Here the CDR3 reads CASSLDAGKPGGYTF. The CDR3 DNA reads as TGCGCCAGCAGCTTGGACGCCGGGAAGCCGGGTGGCTACACCTTC. Looking up the rest from reference TRBV5-1 and TRBJ1-2 gives the full variable domain: KAGVTQTPRYLIKTRGQQVTLSCSPISGHRSVSWYQQTPGQGLQFLFEYFSETQRNKGNFPGRFSGRQFSNSRSEMNVSTLELGDSALYLCASSLDAGKPGGYTFGSGTRLTVV.

The rearrangement uses TRBV18 and TRBJ2-7; 8 positions match TRBD1. This CDR3 has 14 amino acids. The germline CDR1 and CDR2 sequences are KGHSH and LQKENI. Trimming removed 6 bases from V and 2 bases from J; junction bases left unmatched: 6. CDR3 protein: CASSQSQGAYEQYF. The CDR3 DNA sequence: TGTGCCAGCTCCCAATCACAGGGGGCCTACGAGCAGTACTTC.

The chain combines TRBV5-1 with TRBJ2-7; 15 bases are a match to TRBD2. After removal of 3 bases from V and 2 bases from J, the junction contained 6 bases not matched to a gene. The CDR3 contains 17 residues. The germline gives CDR1 SGHRS, CDR2 YFSETQ. The CDR3 loop is CASSSAGTSGRTYEQYF. CDR3 in DNA: TGCGCCAGCAGCTCTGCCGGGACTAGCGGGAGGACCTACGAGCAGTACTTC.

CDR3 bases: TGTGCCAGCAGTTTCCGCAACGGGAGGGCTGGGGCCAACGTCCTGACTTTC. It is translated as CASSFRNGRAGANVLTF. V is TRBV28 and J is TRBJ2-6; 8 bases line up with TRBD2. Germline-derived CDR1 and CDR2 are MDHEN and SYDVKM. The CDR3 runs to 17 residues. Trimming cost V 3 bases and J 2 bases; bases outside gene matches: 6.

The CDR3 bases are TGTGCCAGCACTCGGGGCAGGGGCAATGGCTACACCTTC. It yields the protein CASTRGRGNGYTF. The V call is TRBV6-5, the J call TRBJ1-2, with a possible D match to TRBD1 (6 bases). V was clipped by 7 bases and J by 6 bases, with 15 bases between them. Per the germline V gene, CDR1 is MNHEY and CDR2 is SVGAGI. This CDR3 spans 13 amino acids.

The chain uses TRBV27 and TRBJ1-6; no reliable D call. Germline V lookup: CDR1 MNHEY, CDR2 SMNVEV (reference sequence). Deletions cut 6 bases from V and 7 bases from J, with 10 bases between. The CDR3 contains 13 residues. The CDR3 DNA sequence: TGTGCCAGCAGACAGTTCCTCAATTCACCCCTCCACTTT. It translates to CASRQFLNSPLHF.

As to this clone: Other nucleotide sequences from this sample produce the same CDR3. The chain joins TRBV5-1 to TRBJ2-2, with D tentatively TRBD1 (6 bases). The V end lost 0 bases, the J end lost 2 bases, and 8 bases lay between the germline ends. The germline V gene encodes CDR1 SGHRS and CDR2 YFSETQ. The CDR3 is 15 residues long. CDR3 in DNA: TGCGCCAGCAGCTTGGGGACAGCTAACACCGGGGAGCTGTTTTTT. It encodes CASSLGTANTGELFF.

The chain is built from TRBV21-1 and TRBJ2-7; the D call TRBD1 from the table was never checked on the DNA. TRBV21-1 counts as a pseudogene. The CDR3 contains 14 residues. The CDR3 bases are TGTGCCAGCAGCAGTCGACAGGGCAGGCAAGAGCAGTACTTC. As protein: CASSSRQGRQEQYF.

The chain joins TRBV19 to TRBJ1-4; D ambiguous. The V end was cut by 6 bases, the J end by 7 bases, with 18 bases between. The CDR3 contains 15 residues. In germline, CDR1 is LNHDA, CDR2 SQIVND (reference sequence). The CDR3 DNA sequence: TGTGCCAGTAGCCCAGGTTGGGAGTTTGGTGAAAAACTGTTTTTT. This encodes CASSPGWEFGEKLFF.

In regard to this clone: Other DNA sequences in the sample encode the same CDR3. This chain's CDR3 is CASSYSHSNQPQHF. As DNA, the CDR3 is TGTGCCAGCAGTTACTCGCATAGCAATCAGCCCCAGCATTTT. V gene TRBV6-5 combines with J gene TRBJ1-5, with D uncertain. The CDR3 covers 14 residues. CDR1 MNHEY and CDR2 SVGAGI come from the germline V gene. Trimming took 0 bases from V and 0 from J, leaving 3 bases between them.

About this clone: The sample holds other DNA sequences that translate to the same CDR3. The V gene is TRBV5-1, the J gene TRBJ2-3, with 13 bases identical to TRBD2. Germline loops: CDR1 SGHRS, CDR2 YFSETQ. Losses at the gene ends were 4 bases for V and 0 bases for J; bases not matched to a gene: 2. There are 16 residues in the CDR3. The CDR3 reads CASSPGLAGSTDTQYF. CDR3 bases: TGCGCCAGCAGCCCGGGACTAGCGGGAAGCACAGATACGCAGTATTTT.

The chain employs TRBV5-4 and TRBJ2-7; 12 bases align to TRBD2. From germline, CDR1 is SGHNT and CDR2 YYREEE (reference sequence). This CDR3 comprises 17 residues. The trim removed 6 bases at V and 1 base at J, leaving 11 bases unmatched. The CDR3 nucleotides are TGTGCCAGCACCAGGACTAGCGGGGCAAGTAGGTCCTACGAGCAGTACTTC. Protein: CASTRTSGASRSYEQYF.

The chain couples TRBV29-1 to TRBJ2-3; a weak D match, TRBD1 (5 bases). The germline gives CDR1 SQVTM, CDR2 ANQGSEA. Trimming pared 1 base from V and 0 bases from J, leaving 14 bases between. This CDR3 comprises 16 residues. In DNA form, the CDR3 reads TGCAGCGTTGAAGGAACCATTCAGGGTAGCACAGATACGCAGTATTTT. This gives the protein CSVEGTIQGSTDTQYF.

On this clone: Additional DNA sequences in this sample encode the identical CDR3. The chain joins TRBV20-1 to TRBJ2-5; D is uncertain. Germline CDR1 is DFQATT and CDR2 is SNEGSKA (reference sequence). V was cut by 0 bases and J by 5 bases, with 4 bases left in between. The length of the CDR3 is 11 residues. CDR3 in amino acids: CSARDGETQYF. The CDR3 nucleotides are TGCAGTGCTAGAGATGGGGAGACCCAGTACTTC.

The rearrangement uses TRBV2 and TRBJ1-2, with a tentative D call TRBD1 (6 bases). Germline CDR1 reads SNHLY; CDR2 reads FYNNEI. Deletions cut 6 bases from V and 4 bases from J, with 18 bases between. The CDR3 loop spans 15 amino acids. The CDR3 here is CASRGGRTLLYGYTF. CDR3 nucleotide sequence: TGTGCCAGCAGAGGGGGAAGGACCCTCCTCTATGGCTACACCTTC.

The rearrangement links TRBV5-1 to TRBJ2-7; TRBD2 matches 8 bases. CDR3 length: 18 amino acids. Losses at the gene ends were 0 bases for V and 1 base for J; bases not matched to a gene: 12. Germline V gives CDR1 SGHRS, CDR2 YFSETQ. CDR3 region: CASSLELKREWRSYEQYF. Here the CDR3 DNA reads TGCGCCAGCAGCTTGGAGCTTAAGCGGGAGTGGCGTTCCTACGAGCAGTACTTC.

The gene calls are TRBV19 and TRBJ2-5; TRBD1 matches 8 bases. V was pared by 5 bases and J by 5 bases, with 4 bases of the junction left unmatched. Germline V CDR1 and CDR2: LNHDA, SQIVND (reference sequence). The CDR3 totals 13 residues. In nucleotides, the CDR3 is TGTGCCAGTAGTCGGACAGGGATGGAGACCCAGTACTTC. Amino acid sequence: CASSRTGMETQYF.